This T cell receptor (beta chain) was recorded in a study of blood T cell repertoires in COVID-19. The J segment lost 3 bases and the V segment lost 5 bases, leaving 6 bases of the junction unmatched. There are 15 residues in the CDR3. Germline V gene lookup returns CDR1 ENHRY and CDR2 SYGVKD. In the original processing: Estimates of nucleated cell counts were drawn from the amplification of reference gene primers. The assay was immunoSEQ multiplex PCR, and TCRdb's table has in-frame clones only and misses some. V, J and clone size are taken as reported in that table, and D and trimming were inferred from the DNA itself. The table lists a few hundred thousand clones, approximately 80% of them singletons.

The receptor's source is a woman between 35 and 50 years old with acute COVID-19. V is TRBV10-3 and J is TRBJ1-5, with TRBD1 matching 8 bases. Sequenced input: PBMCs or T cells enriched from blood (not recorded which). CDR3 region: CAISPDRGPNQPQHF. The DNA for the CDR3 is TGTGCCATCAGTCCTGACAGGGGACCCAATCAGCCCCAGCATTTT.